The sample holds a few counts of the clone carrying this T cell receptor (beta chain). Stable hyperthyroidism: no ophthalmopathy progression over 18 months of follow-up. Recently diagnosed hyperthyroidism of less than 2 months' duration affected patients aged 18 to 65. From 9 to 10 ml of fresh peripheral blood, PBMCs were isolated. RNA transcripts yielded amplified TCR beta CDR3 regions. The HTBI primer set served for first-round RT-PCR of the TCR CDR3. Using its own MiXCR run on the multiplex PCR reads, TCRdb lists one record per CDR3 protein. This sample has approximately 530,000 distinct CDR3 sequences, with 16% found just once. The entry originates in a study of T cells in Graves' hyperthyroidism and ophthalmopathy. Germline assignment: CDR1 SNHLY and CDR2 FYNNEI. The CDR3 is 15 residues long. Trimming at V came to 8 bases and at J to 5 bases, leaving 12 bases not matched to a gene.

The source material was blood. V and J are TRBV2 and TRBJ1-5, with 7 bases matching TRBD1. The TCR was taken from a woman between 18 and 30 years old with Graves' hyperthyroidism. CDR3 loop: CASRTGEGLHQPQHF. CDR3 coding DNA: TGTGCCAGCCGTACAGGGGAAGGGCTCCATCAGCCCCAGCATTTT.